Here is one T cell receptor beta chain with its context. The record originates from a study of blood T cell repertoires in COVID-19. Background on the study: COVID-19 samples from acute and convalescent phases originated in the United States, Italy and Spain. PBMCs, B-cell-depleted T cells, or T cells were the source of the cDNA or gDNA that made up the material.

Study processing details: Cell counts per sample came from amplifying reference gene primers. Generated by immunoSEQ multiplex PCR, the TCRdb table keeps only in-frame clones and is missing some. The V and J calls and clone size are taken from that table; D and trimming were inferred from the DNA. Of about 130,000 clones listed, approximately 84% are singletons. Trimming cost V 5 bases and J 10 bases; bases outside gene matches: 8. CDR1 and CDR2 from the germline V gene are SGHRS and YFSETQ. The CDR3 spans 13 residues. The rearrangement joins TRBV5-1 to TRBJ2-1; 8 nucleotides line up with TRBD1. Sample: peripheral blood. The receptor's source is a human donor in a cohort sampled during active COVID-19. CDR3 loop: CASRDRDSQEQFF. In nucleotides, the CDR3 is TGCGCCAGCAGGGACAGGGATTCGCAGGAGCAGTTCTTC.